These 26 T cell receptor beta chains were sequenced from one sample in a study of blood T cells in healthy people across ages. The second PCR ran roughly 7 to 12 cycles with a sample-barcoded 5' primer and J-beta primers. TCRdb fed the 5' RACE reads into MiXCR, producing one record per CDR3 protein. The table lists about 800,000 distinct CDR3 sequences, more than 20% of them singletons, with under 4% in the top ten. The same sample was also used in a study of T cells of mothers and their children.

What was sequenced was blood. These receptors were taken from a boy younger than 18 in good health.

V gene TRBV5-6 combines with J gene TRBJ2-7; unclear D gene. CDR1 and CDR2 (germline): SGHDT, YYEEEE. The CDR3 totals 14 residues. V lost 2 bases to trimming and J lost 0 bases, with 9 bases between them. The CDR3 is CASSFGVASYEQYF. The CDR3 DNA reads TGTGCCAGCAGCTTTGGTGTCGCCTCCTACGAGCAGTACTTC.

Written as DNA, the CDR3 is TGTGCCAGCAGCCAAATCCAATACCCCGGAAACAATGAGCAGTTCTTC. Translating gives CASSQIQYPGNNEQFF. This rearrangement joins TRBV3-1 to TRBJ2-5; D unclear. Near its end, the DNA agrees better with TRBJ2-1, so the J call may be wrong. The germline CDR1 and CDR2 sequences are LGHDT and YNNKEL (reference sequence). This CDR3 is built from 16 residues.

The chain employs TRBV29-1 and TRBJ2-1, with a tentative D call TRBD1 (6 bases). The CDR3 runs to 12 residues. The V end lost 6 bases, the J end lost 1 base, and 7 bases lay between the germline ends. CDR1 is SQVTM and CDR2 is ANQGSEA in the germline V gene. The CDR3 coding sequence is TGCAGCGTAACAGGGTCCTACAATGAGCAGTTCTTC. Translated, it gives CSVTGSYNEQFF.

The chain links TRBV10-3 to TRBJ2-7; no reliable D call. CDR3 size: 13 residues. Germline V gives CDR1 ENHRY, CDR2 SYGVKD. V was pared by 2 bases and J by 1 base, with 6 bases between. The CDR3: CAISEASSYEQYF. CDR3 in DNA: TGTGCCATCAGTGAGGCCAGTTCCTACGAGCAGTACTTC.

This sequence joins TRBV7-9 and TRBJ2-1, with TRBD2 identical over 8 bases. The CDR3 contains 19 residues. V was clipped by 5 bases and J by 0 bases; unmatched bases: 15. The germline V gene has CDR1 SEHNR and CDR2 FQNEAQ (reference sequence). The CDR3 reads CASSPAGGPSEGSYNEQFF. In DNA, the CDR3 is TGTGCCAGCAGCCCGGCGGGGGGCCCTTCGGAGGGCTCCTACAATGAGCAGTTCTTC.

This clonotype has more than one count but fewer than ten. The chain has TRBV5-1 and TRBJ2-7; possible D gene TRBD2, 7 bases. The CDR3 is 14 residues long. V was pared by 1 base and J by 2 bases, with 10 bases between. Germline V gene lookup returns CDR1 SGHRS and CDR2 YFSETQ. The CDR3 DNA sequence: TGCGCCAGCAGCTTGATGCGGGGGCCCTACGAGCAGTACTTC. Translated: CASSLMRGPYEQYF.

V and J are TRBV11-2 and TRBJ2-5; 14 nucleotides match TRBD2. The J call may not be correct, given that the DNA end is closer to TRBJ2-7. Germline CDR1 and CDR2: SGHAT and FQNNGV. The CDR3 spans 16 residues. The CDR3 coding sequence is TGTGCCAGCAGCTCGGGAGGACTAGCGGGAGGCTACGAGCAGTACTTC. It codes for CASSSGGLAGGYEQYF.

The chain joins TRBV20-1 to TRBJ2-1; 7 bases align to TRBD2. CDR1 and CDR2 from the germline V gene are DFQATT and SNEGSKA (reference sequence). Trimming at V came to 8 bases and at J to 4 bases, leaving 14 bases not matched to a gene. CDR3 length: 15 residues. CDR3 loop: CSFYRRELGYNEQFF. The DNA for the CDR3 is TGCAGTTTCTACCGGCGGGAGCTGGGTTACAATGAGCAGTTCTTC.

The rearrangement links TRBV6-2 or TRBV6-3 to TRBJ2-7; 9 nucleotides match TRBD1. Germline V gene lookup returns CDR1 MNHEY and CDR2 SVGEGT. This CDR3 comprises 13 residues. Unmatched junction bases numbered 6, after V lost 7 bases and J lost 5 bases. CDR3 coding DNA: TGTGCCAGCATGGGGACAGGGCTCCACGAGCAGTACTTC. It translates to CASMGTGLHEQYF.

This clonotype has only a few counts. The rearrangement uses TRBV4-3 and TRBJ2-5, with 7 bases that match TRBD2. Germline CDR1 and CDR2: LGHNA and YSLEER. V was clipped by 0 bases and J by 2 bases; unmatched bases: 6. The CDR3 is 16 residues long. The CDR3 protein is CASSQDGASGQETQYF. CDR3 bases: TGCGCCAGCAGCCAAGATGGGGCTAGCGGACAAGAGACCCAGTACTTC.

This clonotype has a handful of counts. V is TRBV4-3 and J is TRBJ1-6, with 8 bases that match TRBD1. The V segment lost 0 bases and the J segment 10 bases; nucleotides outside the gene matches: 5. The CDR3 length is 15 residues. Germline-derived CDR1 and CDR2 are LGHNA and YSLEER. This CDR3 is CASSQDGTGQSPLHF. CDR3 DNA: TGCGCCAGCAGCCAAGATGGGACAGGTCAATCACCCCTCCACTTT.

The rearrangement links TRBV28 to TRBJ1-4; no reliable D call. The V end was cut by 6 bases, the J end by 8 bases, with 13 bases between. The germline V gene encodes CDR1 MDHEN and CDR2 SYDVKM. The CDR3 runs 13 residues. CDR3 in DNA: TGTGCCAGCAGCTTACCCCCGGCGGAAAAACTGTTTTTT. Protein sequence: CASSLPPAEKLFF. Full variable domain (outside the CDR3, taken from reference TRBV28 and TRBJ1-4): DVKVTQSSRYLVKRTGEKVFLECVQDMDHENMFWYRQDPGLGLRLIYFSYDVKMKEKGDIPEGYSVSREKKERFSLILESASTNQTSMYLCASSLPPAEKLFFGSGTQLSVL.

This clonotype was detected only a few times. The chain employs TRBV20-1 and TRBJ2-2, with no clear D. CDR3 length: 15 amino acids. Germline V CDR1 and CDR2: DFQATT, SNEGSKA (reference sequence). Trimming cost V 5 bases and J 0 bases, with 13 bases left between them. The CDR3 sequence: CSARYSTPNTGELFF. As DNA, the CDR3 is TGCAGTGCTCGGTACAGTACCCCGAACACCGGGGAGCTGTTTTTT.

This clonotype was recorded a few times. This chain links TRBV29-1 with TRBJ2-5; either TRBD1 or TRBD2 may fit D (5 bases each). Trimming left V 5 bases short and J 4 bases short, with 14 bases between. The length of the CDR3 is 13 residues. Germline V CDR1 and CDR2: SQVTM, ANQGSEA. CDR3 loop: CSVTTGGSETQYF. The DNA of the CDR3 is TGCAGCGTTACTACAGGAGGATCAGAGACCCAGTACTTC.

The chain carries TRBV3-1 and TRBJ2-1, with D maybe TRBD1 (6 bases). Germline V gives CDR1 LGHDT, CDR2 YNNKEL (reference sequence). V shed 0 bases and J shed 7 bases, with 16 bases lying between them. This CDR3 has 16 residues. The CDR3 region is CASSQELGQSWNEQFF. In nucleotides, the CDR3 is TGTGCCAGCAGCCAAGAACTGGGACAATCTTGGAATGAGCAGTTCTTC.

This clonotype showed up just a few times. The chain uses TRBV5-8 and TRBJ1-6; 8 positions agree with TRBD1. The V gene end was trimmed by 3 bases and the J gene end by 0 bases; junction bases not matched to a gene: 8. The CDR3 consists of 18 residues. Germline CDR1 SGHTS, CDR2 YDEGEE. The chain's CDR3 is CASSSDRETSSYNSPLHF. CDR3 DNA: TGTGCCAGCAGCTCGGACAGGGAGACGAGCTCCTATAATTCACCCCTCCACTTT.

This clonotype was found a few times. The V and J genes are TRBV29-1 and TRBJ2-2; possibly TRBD1 for D (5 bases). In germline, CDR1 is SQVTM, CDR2 ANQGSEA. CDR3 length: 15 amino acids. V was pared by 3 bases and J by 1 base, with 12 bases between. CDR3: CSVEAGIRNTGELFF. CDR3 in DNA: TGCAGCGTTGAGGCAGGGATTCGGAACACCGGGGAGCTGTTTTTT.

DNA for the CDR3: TGTGCCAGCGGTCCGGACTGGGACAACACCGGGGAGCTGTTTTTT. Its protein is CASGPDWDNTGELFF. This chain joins TRBV6-5 and TRBJ2-2, with D perhaps given as TRBD1 or TRBD2 (5 bases each). Trimming removed 8 bases at V and 2 bases at J, with 15 bases between. The CDR3 totals 15 residues. In germline, CDR1 is MNHEY, CDR2 SVGAGI.

Only a few counts were recorded for this clonotype. The chain carries TRBV5-1 and TRBJ2-5; possible D gene TRBD2, 5 bases. Trimming cost V 4 bases and J 5 bases, with 15 bases left between them. CDR1 is SGHRS and CDR2 is YFSETQ in the germline V gene. CDR3 length: 14 amino acids. CDR3 DNA: TGCGCCAGCAGCCTTGGGATCGGCGGGGAGACCCAGTACTTC. It translates to CASSLGIGGETQYF.

This clonotype was picked up a small number of times. J is TRBJ1-4 and V is TRBV28; D unclear. The V end was cut by 5 bases, the J end by 3 bases, with 13 bases between. Germline loops: CDR1 MDHEN, CDR2 SYDVKM. The CDR3 runs to 15 residues. The CDR3 reads CASSGVYRPNEKLFF. The CDR3 nucleotides are TGTGCCAGCAGTGGGGTGTATCGTCCTAATGAAAAACTGTTTTTT.

This clonotype was seen more than once but under ten times. The chain employs TRBV7-6 and TRBJ1-6; tentatively, D is TRBD1 (6 bases). CDR1 and CDR2 (germline): SGHVS, FNYEAQ. There are 14 residues in the CDR3. V lost 5 bases and J lost 8, with 13 bases in between. The DNA of the CDR3 is TGTGCCAGCAGCGCAACAGGGCCGGATTCACCCCTCCACTTT. It specifies CASSATGPDSPLHF.

This clonotype showed up just a few times. The chain is built from TRBV7-9 and TRBJ1-2, with a weak D call TRBD1 (5 bases). Per germline, CDR1 SEHNR and CDR2 FQNEAQ (reference sequence). There are 14 residues in the CDR3. V was pared by 1 base and J by 4 bases, with 10 bases between. DNA for the CDR3: TGTGCCAGCAGCTTAGAGGCCGGGACCTATGGCTACACCTTC. Encoded protein: CASSLEAGTYGYTF.

This rearrangement joins TRBV4-3 to TRBJ2-1; D not certain. The CDR3 loop spans 12 amino acids. The V end was cut by 8 bases, the J end by 3 bases, with 8 bases between. Germline CDR1 reads LGHNA; CDR2 reads YSLEER. CDR3 sequence reads: CASGNLYNEQFF. For the CDR3, the DNA is TGCGCCAGCGGGAATCTCTACAATGAGCAGTTCTTC.

The chain employs TRBV5-5 and TRBJ2-7; D unresolved. Per the germline V gene, CDR1 is SGHKS and CDR2 is YYEKEE (reference sequence). Trimming shortened V by 4 bases and J by 5 bases, and 10 bases separated the two germline ends. The CDR3 loop spans 12 amino acids. The CDR3 loop reads CASSQPGNEQYF. In nucleotides, the CDR3 is TGTGCCAGCAGCCAACCAGGAAACGAGCAGTACTTC.

The V and J genes are TRBV24-1 and TRBJ1-1; no definite D call. V was cut by 7 bases and J by 4 bases, with 12 bases left in between. Germline-derived CDR1 and CDR2 are KGHDR and SFDVKD. The CDR3 length is 13 residues. CDR3: CATRSEYGTEAFF. CDR3 nucleotide sequence: TGTGCCACCAGGTCCGAGTACGGCACTGAAGCTTTCTTT.

The chain links TRBV7-3 to TRBJ2-5; TRBD2 matches at 14 bases. The end of the DNA is better explained by TRBJ2-7, so the J call may be wrong. The CDR3 length is 17 residues. Germline CDR1 SGHTA, CDR2 FQGTGA. The CDR3 spells CASSLRPPGLAGAEQYF. CDR3 sequence (DNA): TGTGCCAGCAGCTTAAGGCCCCCGGGACTAGCGGGAGCCGAGCAGTACTTC.